In its sample, the clone carrying this T cell receptor (beta chain) is medium-sized. Its antigen remains unidentified. A library prepared for alpha chains yielded this beta chain as an off-target read; its size is of little meaning. This specimen belongs to a study of spatial heterogeneity in lung cancer. Study at large: As counted in raw reads, each unique TCR and UMI combination appeared more than ten times on average.

TCRdb independently ran MiXCR on the 5' RACE reads; one entry per CDR3 protein. The data contain 6,000 to 8,500 distinct CDR3 sequences, over 7.5% of them singletons. Germline CDR1 reads LGHNA; CDR2 reads YSLEER. V was cut by 6 bases and J by 0 bases, with 12 bases left in between. The CDR3 has 15 amino acids. Study-wide results and limits: Ubiquitous expanded tumor TCRs were seen in blood more at resection than at follow-up.

Time point defined: sample taken at primary tumor resection. TCRs were sequenced from unsorted whole RNA of tumor, nontumor lung or PBMC. Donation came from some 72 patients with untreated early-stage non-small cell lung cancer. The clonotype comes from a male donor with early-stage non-small cell lung cancer. The V gene is TRBV4-3, the J gene TRBJ1-3; the D is unclear. The sequences come from PBMCs, collected at surgery. The CDR3 sequence is CASSPSASSGNTIYF. In DNA form, the CDR3 reads TGCGCCAGCAGTCCGTCAGCGAGCTCTGGAAACACCATATATTTT.